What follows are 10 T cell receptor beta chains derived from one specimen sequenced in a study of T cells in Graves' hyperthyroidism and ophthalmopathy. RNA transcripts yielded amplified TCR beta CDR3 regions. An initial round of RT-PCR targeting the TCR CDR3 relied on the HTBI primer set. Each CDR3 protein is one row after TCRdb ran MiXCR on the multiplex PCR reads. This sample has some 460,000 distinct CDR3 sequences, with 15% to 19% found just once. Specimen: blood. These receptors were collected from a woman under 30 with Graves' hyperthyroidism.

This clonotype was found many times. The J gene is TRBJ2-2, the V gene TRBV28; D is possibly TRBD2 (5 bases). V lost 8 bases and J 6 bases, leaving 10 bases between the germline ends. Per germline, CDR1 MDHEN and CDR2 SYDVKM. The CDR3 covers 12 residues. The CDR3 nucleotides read TGTGCCAGCTTTCGGCGGGCCGGGGAGCTGTTTTTT. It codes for CASFRRAGELFF.

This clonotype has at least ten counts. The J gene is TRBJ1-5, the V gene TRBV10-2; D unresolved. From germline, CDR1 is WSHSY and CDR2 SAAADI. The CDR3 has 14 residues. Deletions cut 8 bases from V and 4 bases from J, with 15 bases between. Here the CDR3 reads CASGPRAVNQPQHF. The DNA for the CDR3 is TGCGCCAGCGGTCCTCGGGCAGTGAATCAGCCCCAGCATTTT.

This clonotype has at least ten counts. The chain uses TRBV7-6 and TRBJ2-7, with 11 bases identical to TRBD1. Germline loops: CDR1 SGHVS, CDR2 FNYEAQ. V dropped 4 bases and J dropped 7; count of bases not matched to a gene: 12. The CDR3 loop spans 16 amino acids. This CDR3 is CASSSAGQGAPGEQYF. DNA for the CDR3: TGTGCCAGCAGCTCCGCCGGACAGGGGGCCCCTGGGGAGCAGTACTTC.

CDR3 amino acids: CSARPGSSTGELFF. DNA for the CDR3: TGCAGTGCTAGACCCGGGTCGAGCACCGGGGAGCTGTTTTTT. J is TRBJ2-2 and V is TRBV20-1, with unresolved D. V lost 2 bases and J 4 bases, leaving 11 bases between the germline ends. CDR1 and CDR2 from the germline V gene are DFQATT and SNEGSKA (reference sequence). The CDR3 loop spans 14 amino acids.

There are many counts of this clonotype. The CDR3 loop is CASSEGRWGDTGELFF. For the CDR3, the DNA is TGTGCCAGCAGTGAAGGGAGGTGGGGGGACACCGGGGAGCTGTTTTTT. This chain joins TRBV2 and TRBJ2-2; D might be TRBD2 (6 bases). This CDR3 comprises 16 residues. Deletions cut 1 base from V and 3 bases from J, with 12 bases between. Per the germline V gene, CDR1 is SNHLY and CDR2 is FYNNEI.

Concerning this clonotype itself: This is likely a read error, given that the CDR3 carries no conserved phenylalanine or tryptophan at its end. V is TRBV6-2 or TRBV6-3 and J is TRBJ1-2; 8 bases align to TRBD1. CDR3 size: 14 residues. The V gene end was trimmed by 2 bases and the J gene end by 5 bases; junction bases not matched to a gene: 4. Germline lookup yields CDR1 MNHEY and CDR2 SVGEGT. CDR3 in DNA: TGTGCCAGCAGTTACGACAGGGGATTATATGGCTACACCCTC. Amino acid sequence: CASSYDRGLYGYTL.

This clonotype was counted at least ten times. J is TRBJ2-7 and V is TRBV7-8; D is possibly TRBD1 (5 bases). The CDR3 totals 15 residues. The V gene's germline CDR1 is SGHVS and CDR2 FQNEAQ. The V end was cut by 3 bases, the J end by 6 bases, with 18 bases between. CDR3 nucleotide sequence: TGTGCCAGCAGCTTTGACAGCATGCTCACCTTCGAGCAGTACTTC. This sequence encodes CASSFDSMLTFEQYF.

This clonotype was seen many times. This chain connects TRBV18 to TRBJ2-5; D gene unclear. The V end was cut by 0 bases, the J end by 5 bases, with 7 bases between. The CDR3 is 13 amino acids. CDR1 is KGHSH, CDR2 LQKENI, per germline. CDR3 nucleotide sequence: TGTGCCAGCTCACCACCGTATGGGGAGACCCAGTACTTC. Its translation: CASSPPYGETQYF.

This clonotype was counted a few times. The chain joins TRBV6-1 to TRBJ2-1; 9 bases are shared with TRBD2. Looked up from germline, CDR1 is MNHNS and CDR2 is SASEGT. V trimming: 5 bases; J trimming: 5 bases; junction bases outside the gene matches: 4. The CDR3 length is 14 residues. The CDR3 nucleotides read TGTGCCAGCAGTCTCGGGACTAGCAACAATGAGCAGTTCTTC. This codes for CASSLGTSNNEQFF.

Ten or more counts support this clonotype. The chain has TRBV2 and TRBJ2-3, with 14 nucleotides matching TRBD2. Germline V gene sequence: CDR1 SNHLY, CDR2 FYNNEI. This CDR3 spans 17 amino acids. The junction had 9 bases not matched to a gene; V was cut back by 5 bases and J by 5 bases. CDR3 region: CASSSPTSGGARDTQYF. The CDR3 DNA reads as TGTGCCAGCAGTTCACCGACTAGCGGGGGGGCCCGAGATACGCAGTATTTT.